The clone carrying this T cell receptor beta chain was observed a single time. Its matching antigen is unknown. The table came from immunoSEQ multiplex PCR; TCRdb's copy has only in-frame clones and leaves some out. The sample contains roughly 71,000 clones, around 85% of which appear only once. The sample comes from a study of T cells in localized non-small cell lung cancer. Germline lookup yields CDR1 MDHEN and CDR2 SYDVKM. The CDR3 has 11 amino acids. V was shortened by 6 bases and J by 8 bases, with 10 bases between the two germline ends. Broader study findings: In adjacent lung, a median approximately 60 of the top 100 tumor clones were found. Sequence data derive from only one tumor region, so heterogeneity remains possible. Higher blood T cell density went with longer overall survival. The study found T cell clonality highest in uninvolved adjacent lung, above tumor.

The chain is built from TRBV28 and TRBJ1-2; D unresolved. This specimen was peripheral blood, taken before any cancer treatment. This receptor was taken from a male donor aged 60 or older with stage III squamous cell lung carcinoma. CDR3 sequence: CASRNGGGYTF. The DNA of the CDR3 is TGTGCCAGCAGGAATGGCGGGGGCTACACCTTC.